The clone carrying this T cell receptor (beta chain) was detected a few times. The data stem from a study of human T cells and chemical hapten exposure. Using its own MiXCR run on the RACE reads, TCRdb lists one record per CDR3 protein. The table lists just over 350,000 distinct CDR3 sequences, about 6% of them singletons, with 5% to 6% in the top ten. Sample time point: patch test 2, 6 weeks after DPC sensitization. Stated treatment: therapeutic diphenylcyclopropenone sensitization with weekly scalp DPC. CDR3 length: 16 amino acids. Germline CDR1 is LGHNA and CDR2 is YSLEER. V was clipped by 0 bases and J by 4 bases; unmatched bases: 4.

This TCR was sampled from a woman younger than 30 with alopecia areata. Some clones in this sample may be carry-over from other donors' samples. This sample comprised whole blood, obtained in connection with sensitization to the hapten diphenylcyclopropenone (DPC). The V call is TRBV4-3, the J call TRBJ2-3; TRBD2 agrees at 10 bases. The CDR3, as DNA: TGCGCCAGCAGCCAAGAAGCGGGGGGGCCACCAGATACGCAGTATTTT. Protein sequence: CASSQEAGGPPDTQYF.